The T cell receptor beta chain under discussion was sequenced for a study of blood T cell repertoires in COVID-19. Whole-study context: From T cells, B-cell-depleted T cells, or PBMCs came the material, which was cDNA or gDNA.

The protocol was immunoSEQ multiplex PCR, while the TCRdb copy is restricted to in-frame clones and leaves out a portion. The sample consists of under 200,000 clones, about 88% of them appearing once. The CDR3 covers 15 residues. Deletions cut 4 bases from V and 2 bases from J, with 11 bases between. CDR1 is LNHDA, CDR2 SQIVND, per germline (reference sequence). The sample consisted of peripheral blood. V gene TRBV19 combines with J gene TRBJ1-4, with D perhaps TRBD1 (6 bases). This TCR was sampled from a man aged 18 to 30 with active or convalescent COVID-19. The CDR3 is CASSTRGGTNEKLFF. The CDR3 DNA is TGTGCCAGTAGTACACGGGGGGGCACTAATGAAAAACTGTTTTTT.